The 17 T cell receptor beta chains below were found in one sample sequenced in a study of cytomegalovirus exposure and HLA in healthy donors. Primers included in the PCR were 60 Vbeta and 13 Jbeta primers. Using immunoSEQ multiplex PCR, the repertoire was profiled, and TCRdb retains in-frame clones only, with some absent. This table has about 160,000 clones, more than 70% appearing once. Sequencing was done on a sample of PBMCs. The receptors shown here come from a male donor in good health and CMV-seropositive.

The V and J genes are TRBV7-8 and TRBJ2-3; TRBD2 is a possible D gene (6 bases). CDR1 and CDR2 from the germline V gene are SGHVS and FQNEAQ. V was pared by 4 bases and J by 8 bases, with 13 bases between. The length of the CDR3 is 13 residues. The chain's CDR3 is CASSSGTSATQYF. Written as DNA, the CDR3 is TGTGCCAGCAGCTCCGGGACTTCAGCTACGCAGTATTTT.

This clone was picked up a small number of times. This rearrangement joins TRBV5-1 to TRBJ2-2; 14 bases map to TRBD2. J was trimmed by 4 bases and V by 6 bases; bases with no gene match: 8. This CDR3 spans 17 amino acids. The germline V gene encodes CDR1 SGHRS and CDR2 YFSETQ. CDR3 amino acids: CASTGLAGVRGTGELFF. The DNA of the CDR3 is TGCGCCAGCACGGGACTAGCGGGAGTTCGGGGCACCGGGGAGCTGTTTTTT.

The chain uses TRBV7-9 and TRBJ2-7; 10 nucleotides agree with TRBD2. The J segment lost 6 bases and the V segment lost 5 bases, leaving 13 bases of the junction unmatched. The CDR3 runs to 16 residues. From germline, CDR1 is SEHNR and CDR2 FQNEAQ (reference sequence). CDR3 amino acids: CASSERLQREGPEQYF. The CDR3 coding sequence is TGTGCCAGCAGCGAGAGGTTACAGCGGGAGGGCCCCGAGCAGTACTTC.

This clone was detected a few times. The chain links TRBV28 to TRBJ2-7, with D possibly being TRBD1 (5 bases). Trimming removed 1 base at V and 2 bases at J, with 9 bases between. This CDR3 is 14 amino acids long. Looked up from germline, CDR1 is MDHEN and CDR2 is SYDVKM. CDR3 residues: CASSLSQDAYEQYF. In DNA form, the CDR3 reads TGTGCCAGCAGTTTATCACAGGATGCCTACGAGCAGTACTTC. Based on the CDR3 plus reference TRBV28 and TRBJ2-7, the full variable domain is DVKVTQSSRYLVKRTGEKVFLECVQDMDHENMFWYRQDPGLGLRLIYFSYDVKMKEKGDIPEGYSVSREKKERFSLILESASTNQTSMYLCASSLSQDAYEQYFGPGTRLTVT.

V and J are TRBV19 and TRBJ1-5; D is unresolved. Germline-derived CDR1 and CDR2 are LNHDA and SQIVND (reference sequence). Trimming stripped 1 base from V and 5 bases from J, with 12 bases between. CDR3 length equals 15 residues. This CDR3 is CASSIVRDIDQPQHF. In DNA, the CDR3 is TGTGCCAGTAGTATAGTCAGAGACATCGATCAGCCCCAGCATTTT.

This clone was observed once. The gene calls are TRBV5-5 and TRBJ2-5; TRBD1 agrees at 8 bases. The tail of the sequence fits TRBJ2-7 better, so the J call may be wrong. The length of the CDR3 is 15 residues. Germline loops: CDR1 SGHKS, CDR2 YYEKEE (reference sequence). CDR3 DNA sequence: TGTGCCAGCAGCTTGGCCAGACAGGGGTCCTACGAGCAGTACTTC. It translates to CASSLARQGSYEQYF.

The rearrangement links TRBV19 to TRBJ2-1, with a tentative D call TRBD2 (5 bases). CDR1 is LNHDA and CDR2 is SQIVND in the germline V gene (reference sequence). Trimming stripped 7 bases from V and 4 bases from J, with 20 bases between. There are 16 residues in the CDR3. CDR3 sequence reads: CASTGGGQEAYNEQFF. The CDR3 coding sequence is TGTGCCAGTACTGGCGGAGGCCAAGAAGCTTACAATGAGCAGTTCTTC.

The rearrangement links TRBV4-2 to TRBJ1-6; 8 positions agree with TRBD1. Germline CDR1 reads LGHNA; CDR2 reads YNFKEQ. The CDR3 runs 15 residues. The V segment lost 4 bases and the J segment 5 bases; nucleotides outside the gene matches: 4. CDR3 bases: TGTGCCAGCAGCCCTAAGGACAGGGATAATTCACCCCTCCACTTT. Its protein is CASSPKDRDNSPLHF.

The V gene is TRBV28, the J gene TRBJ2-5; tentative D call: TRBD1 (7 bases). The CDR3 has 12 residues. The V end lost 11 bases, the J end lost 0 bases, and 10 bases lay between the germline ends. Germline loops: CDR1 MDHEN, CDR2 SYDVKM. CDR3 DNA sequence: TGTGCCGGAGGGACAGACCAAGAGACCCAGTACTTC. Translated, it gives CAGGTDQETQYF.

The chain uses TRBV19 and TRBJ1-2; D is undetermined. V was cut by 7 bases and J by 2 bases, with 8 bases left in between. Germline V gene sequence: CDR1 LNHDA, CDR2 SQIVND (reference sequence). The CDR3 runs to 12 residues. CDR3 sequence reads: CASIAGNYGYTF. CDR3 bases: TGTGCCAGTATCGCGGGAAACTATGGCTACACCTTC.

This chain connects TRBV7-9 to TRBJ1-1; a possible D gene is TRBD1 (5 bases). The germline V gene has CDR1 SEHNR and CDR2 FQNEAQ (reference sequence). V lost 7 bases and J lost 0, with 12 bases in between. The CDR3 is made up of 14 amino acids. DNA of the CDR3: TGTGCCAGCAAGGCCCCGGGGGTGAACACTGAAGCTTTCTTT. This encodes CASKAPGVNTEAFF.

CDR3 nucleotides: TGTGCCAGTAGCCCCAACAGGGAGAAACAGCCCCAGCATTTT. It yields the protein CASSPNREKQPQHF. The rearrangement uses TRBV19 and TRBJ1-5, with D possibly TRBD1 on 6 matching bases. V lost 6 bases and J lost 7, with 16 bases in between. Germline values: CDR1 LNHDA, CDR2 SQIVND (reference sequence). This CDR3 comprises 14 residues.

The chain is built from TRBV7-9 and TRBJ1-2; possible D gene TRBD1, 6 bases. Germline V gene data show CDR1 as SEHNR and CDR2 as FQNEAQ (reference sequence). The CDR3 runs to 14 residues. Trimming stripped 5 bases from V and 2 bases from J, with 12 bases between. The CDR3 spells CASSPPQGNYGYTF. The CDR3 bases are TGTGCCAGCAGCCCACCCCAGGGGAACTATGGCTACACCTTC.

J is TRBJ2-3 and V is TRBV27; D might be TRBD2 (6 bases). Trimming removed 5 bases at V and 4 bases at J, with 19 bases between. The CDR3 contains 16 residues. Looked up from germline, CDR1 is MNHEY and CDR2 is SMNVEV (reference sequence). The CDR3 nucleotides are TGTGCCAGCAGTCCTCCGGCTACTAGCAGGGCAGATACGCAGTATTTT. Amino acid sequence: CASSPPATSRADTQYF.

This clone showed up just a few times. The chain combines TRBV7-2 with TRBJ1-2; no definite D call. The CDR3 is 11 amino acids. Trimming stripped 8 bases from V and 8 bases from J, with 12 bases between. Germline loops: CDR1 SGHTA, CDR2 FQGNSA. The CDR3 is CASGRMRGYTF. In DNA form, the CDR3 reads TGTGCCAGCGGAAGGATGAGGGGCTACACCTTC.

The genes are TRBV5-1 and TRBJ1-2, with TRBD1 as a possible D gene (5 bases). This CDR3 region has 16 residues. The V and J ends lost 3 bases and 3 bases respectively, with 18 bases between them. Germline V gene data show CDR1 as SGHRS and CDR2 as YFSETQ. CDR3 DNA sequence: TGCGCCAGCAGCTCGGACAAGGAGGGTAACCACTATGGCTACACCTTC. Protein sequence: CASSSDKEGNHYGYTF. The full variable domain, in which reference TRBV5-1 and TRBJ1-2 provide the parts outside the CDR3, is KAGVTQTPRYLIKTRGQQVTLSCSPISGHRSVSWYQQTPGQGLQFLFEYFSETQRNKGNFPGRFSGRQFSNSRSEMNVSTLELGDSALYLCASSSDKEGNHYGYTFGSGTRLTVV.

The CDR3 region has the DNA TGTGCCAGCAGTCCTACCCCCTCCTACGAGCAGTACTTC. Amino acid sequence: CASSPTPSYEQYF. J is TRBJ2-7 and V is TRBV27; D not resolved. The CDR3 sequence is 13 residues long. V shed 5 bases and J shed 0 bases, with 8 bases lying between them. Germline V gene lookup returns CDR1 MNHEY and CDR2 SMNVEV (reference sequence).